The source of this T cell receptor (beta chain) is a study of blood T cell repertoires in COVID-19. Study details: Italy, Spain and the United States were the sources of the convalescent and acute COVID-19 samples.

Original methodology: Reference gene primer amplification in the assay estimated nucleated cell counts. Here immunoSEQ multiplex PCR was the method, and the copy in TCRdb shows in-frame clones only, minus some. V and J calls and clone size are copied from that table; D and trimming were computed from the DNA. Of some 400,000 clones in the sample, over 75% were seen once. Trimming removed 6 bases from V and 5 bases from J; junction bases left unmatched: 7. The CDR3 runs to 14 residues. Germline V gives CDR1 SEHNR, CDR2 FQNEAQ (reference sequence). This receptor was identified in a man aged 25 to 40 who had recovered from COVID-19. Sequencing input: PBMCs or T cells enriched from blood (not recorded which). The chain has TRBV7-9 and TRBJ2-1, with TRBD1 identical over 7 bases. The CDR3 here is CASRRQGRNNEQFF. CDR3 DNA sequence: TGTGCCAGCAGAAGACAGGGACGAAACAATGAGCAGTTCTTC.